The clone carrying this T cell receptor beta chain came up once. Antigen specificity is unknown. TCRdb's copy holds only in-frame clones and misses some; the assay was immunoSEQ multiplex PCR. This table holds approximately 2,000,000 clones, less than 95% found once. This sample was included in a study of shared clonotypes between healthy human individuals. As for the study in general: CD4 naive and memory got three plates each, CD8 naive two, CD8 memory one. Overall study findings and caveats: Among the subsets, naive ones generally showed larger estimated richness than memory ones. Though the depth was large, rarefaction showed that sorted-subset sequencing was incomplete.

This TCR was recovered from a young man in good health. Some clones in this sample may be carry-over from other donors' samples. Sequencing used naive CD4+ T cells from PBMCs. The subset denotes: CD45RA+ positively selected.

The DNA for the CDR3 is TGTGCCACCAGCAGACCCGGAGAAGTTTATGGCTACACCTTC. The encoded protein is CATSRPGEVYGYTF. The chain joins TRBV15 to TRBJ1-2; unclear D gene. The CDR3 extends over 14 amino acids. Germline loops: CDR1 LNHNV, CDR2 YYDKDF (reference sequence). The ends were cut back, 2 bases at V and 5 bases at J, with 12 bases in the middle.